The source of this TCR beta chain is a study of CD8 T cells in Susac syndrome. An amount of RNA that ranged from 0.5 to 1 ug was reverse transcribed with random hexamers. By means of immunoSEQ multiplex PCR, TCR beta CDR3 spanning 54 Vbeta and 13 Jbeta underwent amplification. MiXCR, run by TCRdb on the immunoSEQ multiplex PCR reads, gives a single entry per CDR3 protein. Of some 150,000 distinct CDR3 sequences in the sample, 95% to 96% were seen once. V lost 6 bases to trimming and J lost 3 bases, with 11 bases between them. The CDR3 runs to 13 residues. The genes are TRBV12-3 or TRBV12-4 and TRBJ1-2; D is ambiguous. The TCR originated in a human donor with multiple sclerosis. The sample consisted of CD8+ T cells from PBMCs. The chain's CDR3 is CASSPTIDYGYTF. Written as DNA, the CDR3 is TGTGCCAGCAGCCCAACGATAGACTATGGCTACACCTTC.